This T cell receptor beta chain emerged from a study of blood T cell repertoires in COVID-19 (TCRdb year 2020). Describing the broader study: Collaborator samples came from the United States, Italy and Spain and covered acute and convalescent phases of COVID-19. The repertoires were released in a freely available public database intended as a resource for research on the immune response to SARS-CoV-2. The dataset comprised deeply sampled blood TCRbeta repertoires from subjects exposed to, actively infected with, or recovered from COVID-19. The samples were drawn from the first 160 participants of the ongoing ImmuneRACE study and from some 1,300 subjects provided by 6 global collaborators. The prospective study material was composed of cDNA or gDNA derived from T cells, B-cell-depleted T cells, or PBMCs. A de-identified subject ID, COVID-19 status, age in years and sex were almost always included in the sample metadata. Where available, HLA class I and class II types were taken from metadata supplied by the sample provider and were not determined by assay-based typing. The full study reports these points: Clinical and demographic metadata were provided uncurated, with the amount varying by source and participant.

V is trimmed back by 4 bases and J by 1 base, and the junction contains 6 bases that no gene match accounts for. Sequences LGHNA (CDR1) and YNFKEQ (CDR2) are obtained from the germline V gene. Counted from cysteine to phenylalanine, this CDR3 has 17 amino acids. Only the CDR3 DNA is retained, 51 bases long and in frame from the first base. One collaborating source in Seattle enrolled patients while the patients were actively infected and followed the patients over time throughout the course of disease. Collaborating institutions collected whole blood in K2EDTA tubes following their own protocols. For TCRbeta analysis, collaborators shipped samples in one of three forms: frozen whole blood, isolated PBMCs, or DNA extracted from either of those sample types. Comment on this clone: Its specific antigen is unknown. There are no base qualities to consult, and no much larger clone falls within one base.

TCRbeta CDR3 regions were amplified from genomic DNA using the immunoSEQ Assay, a bias-controlled multiplex PCR. Processing in the source paper ran as follows. Within the assay, amplification of reference gene primers was used to estimate how many nucleated cells each sample contained. Sequence reads were collapsed and filtered to measure the absolute abundance of every unique TCRbeta CDR3 rearrangement. For each sample, productive Simpson clonality was calculated as the square root of Simpson's diversity index across productive rearrangements. TCRdb retrieved this table from immuneACCESS and kept in-frame rearrangements only. Not all clones are present; in checked studies, unresolved V genes account for under half, and no reason is known for the remainder. V and J calls and clone size are those listed in that table; D and trimming were worked out from the DNA. This sample holds roughly 310,000 clones; approximately 87% were observed only once. The ten biggest clones cover less than 3.5% of the sample.

The chain is encoded by TRBV4-2 joined to TRBJ2-5, with 13 bases matching TRBD2. The sequencing input was peripheral blood. The clonotype originates from a woman in her 30s with COVID-19, enrolled during active disease. The bases are TGTGCCAGCAGCCTCGGGACTAGCGGGGAGCTCCAAGAGACCCAGTACTTC. The resulting protein is CASSLGTSGELQETQYF.